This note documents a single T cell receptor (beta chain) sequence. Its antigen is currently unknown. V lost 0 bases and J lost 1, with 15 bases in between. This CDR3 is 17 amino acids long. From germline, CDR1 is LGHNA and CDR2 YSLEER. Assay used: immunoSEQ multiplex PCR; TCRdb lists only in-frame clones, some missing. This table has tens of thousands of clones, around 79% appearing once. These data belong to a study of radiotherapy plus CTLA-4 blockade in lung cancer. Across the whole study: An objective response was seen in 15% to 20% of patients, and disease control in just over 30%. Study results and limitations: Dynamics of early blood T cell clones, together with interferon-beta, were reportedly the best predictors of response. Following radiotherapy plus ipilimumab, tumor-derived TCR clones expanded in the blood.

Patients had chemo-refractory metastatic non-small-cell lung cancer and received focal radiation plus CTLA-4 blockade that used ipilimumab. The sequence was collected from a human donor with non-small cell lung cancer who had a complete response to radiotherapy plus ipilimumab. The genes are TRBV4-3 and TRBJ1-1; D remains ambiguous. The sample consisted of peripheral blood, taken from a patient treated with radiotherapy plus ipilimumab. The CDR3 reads CASSQDLVRRGNTEAFF. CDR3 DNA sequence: TGCGCCAGCAGCCAAGATCTCGTGAGGAGAGGGAACACTGAAGCTTTCTTT.